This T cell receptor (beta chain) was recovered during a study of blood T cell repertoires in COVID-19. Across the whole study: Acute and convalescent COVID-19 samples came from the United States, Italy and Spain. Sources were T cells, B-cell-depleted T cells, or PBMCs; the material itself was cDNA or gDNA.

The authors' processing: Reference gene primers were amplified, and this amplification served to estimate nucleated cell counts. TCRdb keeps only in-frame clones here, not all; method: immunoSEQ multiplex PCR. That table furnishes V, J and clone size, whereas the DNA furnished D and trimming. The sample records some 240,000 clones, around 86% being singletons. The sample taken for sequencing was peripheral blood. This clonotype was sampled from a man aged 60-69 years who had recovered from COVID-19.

CDR3 residues: CASSLGRGQTTSPLHF. CDR3 in DNA: TGTGCCAGCAGTTTAGGCAGGGGACAGACGACTTCCCCCCTCCACTTT. This sequence joins TRBV28 and TRBJ1-6; 7 nucleotides agree with TRBD1. Germline CDR1 and CDR2: MDHEN and SYDVKM. CDR3 length equals 16 residues. With V trimmed by 2 bases and J by 13 bases, 14 bases remained unmatched.